This TCR beta chain was sequenced for a study of early stage breast cancer tumors. About the study: Among around 12 ER+/PR+/HER2- tumors, eight were ductal, four lobular.

Produced via immunoSEQ multiplex PCR; TCRdb's table is partial and in-frame only. Of about 72,000 clones listed, 65% to 80% were seen once; the top ten hold 3% to 4.5%. As to this clone: Its specificity is not known.

General study points: Most shared enriched TCRB sequences were commonly generated ones. Comparing each tissue with blood distinguished tumor from normal in most of the 16 patients. Compared with adjacent normal breast, tumors showed about 2.5-fold denser, more clonal T cells.

V lost 0 bases and J lost 7, with 13 bases in between. CDR3 length: 15 amino acids. CDR1 SGHRS and CDR2 YFSETQ come from the germline V gene. Sample: blood. The chain is built from TRBV5-1 and TRBJ2-2; unclear D gene. The source of this sequence is a person in their sixties with breast cancer. The DNA of the CDR3 is TGCGCCAGCAGCTTGGGTAGCAACAGCAACGGGGAGCTGTTTTTT. Protein sequence: CASSLGSNSNGELFF.